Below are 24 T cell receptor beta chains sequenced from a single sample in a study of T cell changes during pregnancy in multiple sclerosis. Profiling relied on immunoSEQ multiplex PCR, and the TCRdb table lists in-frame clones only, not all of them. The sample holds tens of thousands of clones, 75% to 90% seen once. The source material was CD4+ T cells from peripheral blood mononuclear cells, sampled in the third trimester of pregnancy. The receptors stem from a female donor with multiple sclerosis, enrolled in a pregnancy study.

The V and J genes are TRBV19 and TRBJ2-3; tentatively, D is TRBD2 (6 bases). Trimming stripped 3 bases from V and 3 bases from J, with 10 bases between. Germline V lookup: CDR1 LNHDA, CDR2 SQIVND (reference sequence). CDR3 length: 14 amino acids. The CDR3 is CASSIYGGTDTQYF. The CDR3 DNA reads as TGTGCCAGTAGTATCTACGGGGGAACAGATACGCAGTATTTT.

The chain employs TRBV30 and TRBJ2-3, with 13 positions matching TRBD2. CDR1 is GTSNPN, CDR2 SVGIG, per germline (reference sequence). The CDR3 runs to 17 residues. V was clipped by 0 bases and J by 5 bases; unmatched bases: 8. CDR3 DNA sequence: TGTGCCTGGAGTGTACTAGCGGGAGGGCCCGGGGGAGATACGCAGTATTTT. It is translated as CAWSVLAGGPGGDTQYF.

CDR3 sequence: CAWSRVRTSGGAYEQYF. In DNA, the CDR3 is TGTGCCTGGAGTAGGGTTCGGACTAGCGGGGGGGCGTACGAGCAGTACTTC. The genes are TRBV30 and TRBJ2-7; the match to TRBD2 covers 15 bases. The CDR3 loop spans 17 amino acids. Unmatched junction bases numbered 9, after V lost 2 bases and J lost 4 bases. Per the germline V gene, CDR1 is GTSNPN and CDR2 is SVGIG (reference sequence).

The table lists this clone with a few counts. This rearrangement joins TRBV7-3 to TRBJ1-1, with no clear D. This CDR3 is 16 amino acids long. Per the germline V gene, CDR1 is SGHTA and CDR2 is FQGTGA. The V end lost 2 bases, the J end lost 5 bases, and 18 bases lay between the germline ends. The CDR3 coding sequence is TGTGCCAGCAGCTTAGAACATGGACGGGAGAATACTGAAGCTTTCTTT. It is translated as CASSLEHGRENTEAFF.

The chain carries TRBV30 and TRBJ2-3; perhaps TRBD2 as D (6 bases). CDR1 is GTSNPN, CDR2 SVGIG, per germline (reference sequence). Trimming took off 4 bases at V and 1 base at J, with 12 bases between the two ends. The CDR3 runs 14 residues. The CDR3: CAWNVGGGTDTQYF. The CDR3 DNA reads TGTGCCTGGAATGTGGGCGGGGGCACAGATACGCAGTATTTT.

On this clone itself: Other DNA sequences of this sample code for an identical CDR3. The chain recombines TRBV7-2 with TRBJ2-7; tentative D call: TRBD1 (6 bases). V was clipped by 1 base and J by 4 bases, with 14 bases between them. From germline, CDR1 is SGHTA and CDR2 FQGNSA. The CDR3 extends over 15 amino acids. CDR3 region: CASSLVSGTSYEQYF. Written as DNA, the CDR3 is TGTGCCAGCAGCTTAGTATCAGGGACATCGTACGAGCAGTACTTC.

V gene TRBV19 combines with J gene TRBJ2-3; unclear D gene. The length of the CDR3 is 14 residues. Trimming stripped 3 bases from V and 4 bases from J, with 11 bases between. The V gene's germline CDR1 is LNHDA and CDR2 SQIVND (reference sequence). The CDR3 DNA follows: TGTGCCAGTAGTATCCGCCTACCCCCAGATACGCAGTATTTT. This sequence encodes CASSIRLPPDTQYF.

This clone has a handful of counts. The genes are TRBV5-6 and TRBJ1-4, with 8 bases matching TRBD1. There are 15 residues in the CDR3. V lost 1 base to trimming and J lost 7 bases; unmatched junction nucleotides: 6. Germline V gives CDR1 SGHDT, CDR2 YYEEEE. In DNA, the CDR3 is TGTGCCAGCAGCTTGCCCAGGACAGGGTTTGAAAAACTGTTTTTT. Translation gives CASSLPRTGFEKLFF.

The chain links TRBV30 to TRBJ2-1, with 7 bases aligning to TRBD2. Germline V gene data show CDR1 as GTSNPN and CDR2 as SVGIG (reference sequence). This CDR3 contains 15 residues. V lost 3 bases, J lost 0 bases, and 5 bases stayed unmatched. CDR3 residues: CAWSALAASYNEQFF. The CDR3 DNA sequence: TGTGCCTGGAGCGCGCTAGCGGCCTCCTACAATGAGCAGTTCTTC.

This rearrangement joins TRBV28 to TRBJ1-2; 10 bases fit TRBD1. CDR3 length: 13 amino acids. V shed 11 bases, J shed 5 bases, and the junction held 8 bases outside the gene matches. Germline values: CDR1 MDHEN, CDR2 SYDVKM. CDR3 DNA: TGTGCCGGGGGACAGGGGATAGGATATGGCTACACCTTC. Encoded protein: CAGGQGIGYGYTF.

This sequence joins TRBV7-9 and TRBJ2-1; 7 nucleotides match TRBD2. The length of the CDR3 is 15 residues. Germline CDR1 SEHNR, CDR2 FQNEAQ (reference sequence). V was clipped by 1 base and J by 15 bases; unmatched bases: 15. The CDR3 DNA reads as TGTGCCAGCAGCTTAGGAGTCGGGAGGACTGGCCAAGGGTTCTTC. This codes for CASSLGVGRTGQGFF.

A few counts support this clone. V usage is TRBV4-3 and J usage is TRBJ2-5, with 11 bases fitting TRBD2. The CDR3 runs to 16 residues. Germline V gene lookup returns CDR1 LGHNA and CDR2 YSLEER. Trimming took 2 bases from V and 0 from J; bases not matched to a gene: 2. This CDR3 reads CASSQRLAGHQETQYF. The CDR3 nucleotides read TGCGCCAGCAGCCAAAGACTAGCGGGACACCAAGAGACCCAGTACTTC.

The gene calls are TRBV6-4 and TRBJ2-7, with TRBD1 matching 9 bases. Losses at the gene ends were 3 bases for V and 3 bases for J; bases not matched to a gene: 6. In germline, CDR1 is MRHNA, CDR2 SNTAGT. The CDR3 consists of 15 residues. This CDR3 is CASSEEPGQGYEQYF. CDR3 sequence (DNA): TGTGCCAGCAGTGAGGAACCGGGACAGGGCTACGAGCAGTACTTC.

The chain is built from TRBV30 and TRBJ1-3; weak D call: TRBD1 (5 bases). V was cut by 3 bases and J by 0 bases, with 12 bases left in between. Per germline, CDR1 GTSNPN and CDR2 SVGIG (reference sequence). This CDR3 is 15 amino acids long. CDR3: CAWSQTVSSGNTIYF. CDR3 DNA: TGTGCCTGGAGCCAGACAGTCAGCTCTGGAAACACCATATATTTT.

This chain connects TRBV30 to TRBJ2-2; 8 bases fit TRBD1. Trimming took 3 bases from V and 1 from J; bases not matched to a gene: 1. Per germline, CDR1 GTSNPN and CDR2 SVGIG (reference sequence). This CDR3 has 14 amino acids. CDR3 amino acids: CAWRGTGNTGELFF. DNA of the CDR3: TGTGCCTGGAGGGGGACAGGGAACACCGGGGAGCTGTTTTTT.

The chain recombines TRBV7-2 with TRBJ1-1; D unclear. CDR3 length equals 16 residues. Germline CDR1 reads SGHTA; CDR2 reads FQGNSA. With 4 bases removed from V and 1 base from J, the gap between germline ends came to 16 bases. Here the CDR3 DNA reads TGTGCCAGCAGCTGGTTTGGTGCGGGCGCGAACACTGAAGCTTTCTTT. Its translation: CASSWFGAGANTEAFF.

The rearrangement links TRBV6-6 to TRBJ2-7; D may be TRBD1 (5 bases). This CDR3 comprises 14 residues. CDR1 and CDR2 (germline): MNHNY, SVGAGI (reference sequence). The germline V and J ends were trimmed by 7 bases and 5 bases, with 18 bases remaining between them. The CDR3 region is CASTRLGQVDEQYF. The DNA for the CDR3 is TGTGCCAGCACCCGTTTGGGGCAGGTCGACGAGCAGTACTTC.

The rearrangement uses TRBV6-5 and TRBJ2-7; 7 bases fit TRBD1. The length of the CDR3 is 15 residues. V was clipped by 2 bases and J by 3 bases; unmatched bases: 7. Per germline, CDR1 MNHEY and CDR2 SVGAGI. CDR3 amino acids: CASSYTRRTGYEQYF. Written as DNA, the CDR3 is TGTGCCAGCAGTTACACCCGCCGGACAGGCTACGAGCAGTACTTC.

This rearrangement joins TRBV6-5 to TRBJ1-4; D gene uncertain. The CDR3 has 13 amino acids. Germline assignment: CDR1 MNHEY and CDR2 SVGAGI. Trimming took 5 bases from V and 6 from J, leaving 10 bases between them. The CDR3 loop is CASSRNGDEKLFF. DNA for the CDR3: TGTGCCAGCAGTCGGAACGGGGATGAAAAACTGTTTTTT.

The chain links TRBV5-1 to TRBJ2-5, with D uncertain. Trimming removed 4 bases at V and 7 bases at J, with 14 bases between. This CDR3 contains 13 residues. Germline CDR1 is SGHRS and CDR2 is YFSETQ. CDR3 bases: TGCGCCAGCAGCCTGCGTTCGTCAGGGACCCAGTACTTC. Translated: CASSLRSSGTQYF.

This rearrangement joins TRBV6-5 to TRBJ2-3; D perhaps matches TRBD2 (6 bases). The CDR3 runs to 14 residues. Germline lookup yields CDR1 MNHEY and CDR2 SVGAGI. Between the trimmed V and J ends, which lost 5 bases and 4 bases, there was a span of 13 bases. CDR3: CASSSVWGADTQYF. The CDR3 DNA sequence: TGTGCCAGCAGTAGTGTTTGGGGGGCAGATACGCAGTATTTT.

CDR3 protein: CATPGLINISGNTIYF. CDR3 DNA sequence: TGCGCCACCCCCGGACTGATCAACATCTCTGGAAACACCATATATTTT. This chain joins TRBV10-1 and TRBJ1-3; D unresolved. The germline gives CDR1 WNHNN, CDR2 SYGVQD (reference sequence). Trimming took off 10 bases at V and 0 bases at J, with 19 bases between the two ends. This CDR3 contains 16 residues.

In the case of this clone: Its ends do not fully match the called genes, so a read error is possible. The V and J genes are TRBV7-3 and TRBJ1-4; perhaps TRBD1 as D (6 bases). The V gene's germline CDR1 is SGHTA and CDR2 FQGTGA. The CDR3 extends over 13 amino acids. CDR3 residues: CASSPQGNGKLFF. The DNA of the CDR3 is TGTGCCAGCAGCCCCCAGGGGAATGGAAAACTGTTTTTT.

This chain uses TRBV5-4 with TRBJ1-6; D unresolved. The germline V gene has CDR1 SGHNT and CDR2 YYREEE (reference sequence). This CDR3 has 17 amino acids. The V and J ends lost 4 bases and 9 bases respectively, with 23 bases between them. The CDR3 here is CASSPKGGYKTGSPLHF. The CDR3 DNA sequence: TGTGCCAGCAGCCCAAAAGGCGGCTACAAGACTGGTTCACCCCTCCACTTT.